This TCR beta chain appears in the sequencing data of a study of long-term antiretroviral therapy in people with HIV (dated by TCRdb to between 2021 and 2024). For context, the study as a whole: The earliest samples were collected approximately a decade before the 2015 WHO recommendation for immediate ART, a period when ART was typically delayed until CD4 counts fell. No cross-contamination during QIAcube processing turned up in test extractions that ran a monoclonal T-cell line alongside 33 polyclonal samples. A retrospective serial study tested whether changes in peripheral blood TRB repertoire composition and diversity were associated with ART initiation and durable HIV suppression. A total of about 180 cryopreserved PBMC samples were contributed to the cohort by 30 adults with confirmed HIV infection, with samples collected serially over a mean of 6 years (range 1-12). About 40% of the 30 participants with HIV were female. The paper's findings and limits, for the study overall: The repertoire was dominated across all time points by expanded TRB clones identified before ART initiation, although this dominance was seen to fluctuate and to decrease in many PLHIV after ART. Narrower CDR3 length ranges were observed in HIV repertoires than in controls, and an antigen-experienced repertoire with only a slight naive shift after ART was suggested by the network structure. Because PBMC availability was limited, only the TCR beta chain was sequenced, with no alpha chain pairing. The samples span the years 2004 to 2017, and the ART regimens used at that time may not be as effective as current regimens. ART initiation was associated with a significant increase in TRB diversity, but diversity stayed significantly below transplant donor controls even after long-term ART. Unsorted PBMC were profiled instead of sorted CD4+ and CD8+ T cells because pre-ART samples had limited cell numbers. No data were available on ART adherence, viral resistance or therapy changes, limiting inferences about post-ART repertoire changes.

Participants were included only if at least one PBMC sample before ART initiation and at least two post-ART samples were available. All participants with HIV were treated in the United States of America. Before DNA extraction, cryopreserved samples of 1-10 million PBMC were thawed and washed. At the time of the earliest PBMC sample for each participant with HIV, ages ranged from about 23 to 60 years. PBMC samples were contributed by each participant from 1-4 timepoints before ART initiation and 2-8 timepoints after ART initiation, with a median of 7 samples. Serial HIV viral load, CD4+ T-cell count, ART history and demographic data were obtained for every participant. A Qiagen kit on a QIAcube was used to extract genomic DNA from unsorted PBMC, with samples processed in batches of 12. The immunoSEQ hsTCRB v3.0 assay was used at survey level resolution to sequence the TRB variable region. A depth of about 40,000-55,000 T-cell genomes per sample was targeted for TRB sequencing. Pooled TRB libraries were sequenced on an Illumina MiSeq with a v3 150-cycle kit. As for the authors' bioinformatics: Analysis of repertoires was carried out in R inside a reproducible Nextflow workflow spanning QC, data transformation and analysis. LymphoSeq2, an R package for exploring AIRR-Seq data, was used to implement custom analyses. After excluding a few samples that yielded fewer than 5000 total TRB sequences, fewer than 200 HIV repertoires remained for analysis. Among the roughly 180 retained HIV repertoires, some 59 were collected before ART initiation and roughly 130 after ART initiation. Repertoires were downsampled to 5000 TRB nucleotide sequences, with summary statistics averaged over 100 downsampling iterations. Only TRB sequences with CDR3 regions of at least seven amino acids were retained for analysis. Two measures captured diversity: a Shannon entropy-derived clonality score and the Gini coefficient. In repertoire networks, the top 5000 CDR3 amino acid sequences were linked whenever an edit distance of one separated two sequences. Antigen specificity groups and MHC restriction were predicted for TRB CDR3 amino acid sequences with GLIPH2. CDR3 amino acid sequences were matched against VDJdb and McPAS-TCR to flag known CMV, EBV, HIV or tissue antigen associations. Pre-ART, post-ART and control groups were compared with Wilcoxon signed-rank tests and Holm-Bonferroni correction. Held by TCRdb, this immuneACCESS table contains in-frame sequences only and omits some clones. Under half of the omission traces to an unresolved V gene where checked; the cause of the rest is unknown. Clone size and the V and J calls come from that table; the DNA yielded D and trimming. In all, the sample holds approximately 30,000 clones, and 97% of those were seen once. The top ten constitute about 1.9% of the sample.

On this clone: The antigen it binds to is not known. Base qualities are not at hand, and no much larger clone is one base apart.

V lost 4 bases and J lost 4 bases; the stretch between them is 11 bases long. Sequences MNHEY (CDR1) and SVGAGI (CDR2) are obtained from the germline V gene. Its CDR3 holds 14 amino acids, cysteine through phenylalanine. This entry keeps only the CDR3 DNA: 42 bases, framed from base 1. The rearranged segments are TRBV6-5 and TRBJ1-3; TRBD1 is possibly the D segment (5 matching bases). The specimen comprised unsorted PBMCs, sampled 7.6 years after starting antiretroviral therapy. The sequence derives from a man between 25 and 39 years old with HIV. The nucleotide sequence reads as follows: TGTGCCAGCAGTTCCCGGGGGAGAGGAAACACCATATATTTT. It specifies CASSSRGRGNTIYF.